The rows below give T cell receptor beta chains drawn from one sample of a study of technical replicates of blood from a handful of donors. The table came from immunoSEQ multiplex PCR; TCRdb's copy has only in-frame clones and leaves some out. The sample lists under 55,000 clones, roughly 95% occurring once. Sequenced sample: T cells isolated from PBMCs. The receptors were gathered from a human donor in good health. Each CDR3 is given with its conserved first and last residue. The D gene is left open where the match is weak. Clone size is stated in some rows and not others, as once, few, many or a class when expanded.

v_gene	len	d_gene	abundance	j_gene	CDR3aa	CDR3nt
TRBV4-1	12	NA	NA	TRBJ2-1	CASSEDSNEQFF	TGCGCCAGCAGCGAAGATAGTAATGAGCAGTTCTTC
TRBV28	13	NA	NA	TRBJ1-2	CASSLSQSRGYTF	TGTGCCAGCAGTTTATCTCAGTCTCGCGGCTACACCTTC
TRBV6-5	13	TRBD1	NA	TRBJ1-2	CASSPGGTYGYTF	TGTGCCAGCAGTCCAGGGGGTACCTATGGCTACACCTTC
TRBV4-1	16	TRBD2	NA	TRBJ2-1	CASSSYSGSSYNEQFF	TGCGCCAGCAGCTCCTATAGCGGGAGCTCCTACAATGAGCAGTTCTTC
TRBV16	14	NA	NA	TRBJ1-1	CASSQFPKGLEAFF	TGTGCCAGCAGCCAATTTCCAAAGGGGTTGGAAGCTTTCTTT
TRBV29-1	14	TRBD1	NA	TRBJ2-5	CSVDFGRGQETQYF	TGCAGCGTTGACTTTGGCAGGGGGCAAGAGACCCAGTACTTC
TRBV2	13	NA	NA	TRBJ2-7	CASSRESSYEQYF	TGTGCCAGCAGTAGGGAGAGCTCCTACGAGCAGTACTTC
TRBV4-1	18	TRBD2	NA	TRBJ2-1	CASSPALVLAGGRNEQFF	TGCGCCAGCAGCCCGGCTCTCGTCCTAGCGGGAGGTAGGAATGAGCAGTTCTTC
TRBV6-1	15	TRBD1	NA	TRBJ1-1	CASSEGTGKNTEAFF	TGTGCCAGCAGTGAAGGGACAGGGAAGAACACTGAAGCTTTCTTT
TRBV20-1	11	NA	NA	TRBJ2-1	CSATSGDEQFF	TGCAGTGCTACTAGTGGCGATGAGCAGTTCTTC
TRBV2	11	NA	NA	TRBJ1-5	CASGLLQPQHF	TGTGCCAGCGGTCTACTTCAGCCCCAGCATTTT
TRBV11-3	14	TRBD2	NA	TRBJ2-5	CASSLLWGGETQYF	TGTGCCAGCAGCTTACTTTGGGGGGGAGAGACCCAGTACTTC
TRBV28	14	NA	NA	TRBJ1-1	CASRVAGTLYEAFF	TGTGCCAGCAGAGTCGCCGGGACACTGTATGAAGCTTTCTTT
TRBV10-3	15	TRBD1	NA	TRBJ1-4	CAISERQGGNEKLFF	TGTGCCATCAGTGAGAGACAGGGGGGTAATGAAAAACTGTTTTTT
TRBV11-2	11	NA	once	TRBJ1-1	CASKQSTEAFF	TGTGCCAGCAAACAATCGACAGAAGCTTTCTTT
TRBV6-5	14	NA	NA	TRBJ2-7	CASSYSRGTYEQYF	TGTGCCAGCAGTTACTCTAGGGGGACCTACGAGCAGTACTTC
TRBV25-1	14	TRBD1	NA	TRBJ2-1	CASSLGQGYNEQFF	TGTGCCAGCAGTCTAGGACAGGGATACAATGAGCAGTTCTTC
TRBV27	13	NA	NA	TRBJ1-1	CASSYGGGTEAFF	TGTGCCAGCAGTTATGGGGGAGGGACTGAAGCTTTCTTT
TRBV5-6	13	NA	NA	TRBJ2-5	CASSLQLLETQYF	TGTGCCAGCAGCTTGCAGTTGCTAGAGACCCAGTACTTC
TRBV27	14	NA	NA	TRBJ1-1	CASSHRTGNTEAFF	TGTGCCAGCAGCCATCGCACAGGGAACACTGAAGCTTTCTTT
TRBV28	14	NA	once	TRBJ2-2	CASSSPTGAGELFF	TGTGCCAGCAGTTCCCCGACCGGGGCCGGGGAGCTGTTTTTT
TRBV15	17	NA	once	TRBJ2-1	CATSRKTGSFGTDEQFF	TGTGCCACCAGCAGGAAGACAGGTTCTTTCGGTACAGATGAGCAGTTCTTC